The clone carrying this T cell receptor beta chain showed up just a few times. Its antigen is undetermined. RNA transcripts were the template for amplifying TCR beta CDR3 regions. Initially, a first-round RT-PCR of the TCR CDR3 employed the HTBI primer set. Via MiXCR, TCRdb re-called the multiplex PCR reads, giving one row per CDR3 protein. Of approximately 600,000 distinct CDR3 sequences in the sample, about 15% were seen once. This sample was taken from a study of T cells in Graves' hyperthyroidism and ophthalmopathy. Study-level results: Before onset, by a median of approximately 5.9 months, the model predicted ophthalmopathy. Most clonotypes expanded in the thyroid (above 0.001) were also present in blood.

The sample consisted of blood. The receptor's source is a woman aged 40 to 50 with Graves' ophthalmopathy.

In DNA, the CDR3 is TGTGCCAGCAGCCCCGGACTAGCGGGAGGAGGAGATACGCAGTATTTT. Its translation is CASSPGLAGGGDTQYF. The chain recombines TRBV7-3 with TRBJ2-3, with 14 bases identical to TRBD2. The CDR3 consists of 16 residues. Per the germline V gene, CDR1 is SGHTA and CDR2 is FQGTGA. After removal of 5 bases from V and 5 bases from J, the junction contained 6 bases not matched to a gene.